The 3 T cell receptor beta chains below were found in one sample sequenced in a study of blood T cell repertoires in COVID-19. The repertoire was sequenced with immunoSEQ multiplex PCR; TCRdb's copy has only in-frame clones and lacks some. Among tens of thousands of clones listed, approximately 90% were seen once. Sequences were obtained from peripheral blood. The receptors were gathered from a man in his fifties or sixties with acute or convalescent COVID-19.

This chain uses TRBV7-9 with TRBJ1-1; a possible D gene is TRBD1 (6 bases). The V and J ends lost 5 bases and 7 bases respectively, with 14 bases between them. CDR1 SEHNR and CDR2 FQNEAQ come from the germline V gene (reference sequence). The CDR3 is made up of 13 amino acids. The CDR3 reads CASSHDRRVEAFF. CDR3 nucleotides: TGTGCCAGCAGCCACGACAGGCGCGTTGAAGCTTTCTTT. Full variable domain (outside the CDR3, taken from reference TRBV7-9 and TRBJ1-1): DTGVSQNPRHKITKRGQNVTFRCDPISEHNRLYWYRQTLGQGPEFLTYFQNEAQLEKSRLLSDRFSAERPKGSFSTLEIQRTEQGDSAMYLCASSHDRRVEAFFGQGTRLTVV.

For the CDR3, the DNA is TGTGCCAGTACCGTAACTAGCGGGGTCCACAATGAGCAGTTCTTC. It codes for CASTVTSGVHNEQFF. The V call is TRBV19, the J call TRBJ2-1; TRBD2 agrees at 10 bases. The CDR3 consists of 15 residues. The V gene end was trimmed by 7 bases and the J gene end by 5 bases; junction bases not matched to a gene: 8. From germline, CDR1 is LNHDA and CDR2 SQIVND (reference sequence).

The chain carries TRBV6-2 or TRBV6-3 and TRBJ1-2; 10 nucleotides align to TRBD1. This CDR3 has 15 amino acids. Germline trimming cut 5 bases from V and 2 bases from J; bases unmatched to any gene: 5. Germline lookup yields CDR1 MNHEY and CDR2 SVGEGT. The CDR3 DNA is TGTGCCAGCAGTACCTCGGACAGGGGGAACTATGGCTACACCTTC. Its protein is CASSTSDRGNYGYTF.